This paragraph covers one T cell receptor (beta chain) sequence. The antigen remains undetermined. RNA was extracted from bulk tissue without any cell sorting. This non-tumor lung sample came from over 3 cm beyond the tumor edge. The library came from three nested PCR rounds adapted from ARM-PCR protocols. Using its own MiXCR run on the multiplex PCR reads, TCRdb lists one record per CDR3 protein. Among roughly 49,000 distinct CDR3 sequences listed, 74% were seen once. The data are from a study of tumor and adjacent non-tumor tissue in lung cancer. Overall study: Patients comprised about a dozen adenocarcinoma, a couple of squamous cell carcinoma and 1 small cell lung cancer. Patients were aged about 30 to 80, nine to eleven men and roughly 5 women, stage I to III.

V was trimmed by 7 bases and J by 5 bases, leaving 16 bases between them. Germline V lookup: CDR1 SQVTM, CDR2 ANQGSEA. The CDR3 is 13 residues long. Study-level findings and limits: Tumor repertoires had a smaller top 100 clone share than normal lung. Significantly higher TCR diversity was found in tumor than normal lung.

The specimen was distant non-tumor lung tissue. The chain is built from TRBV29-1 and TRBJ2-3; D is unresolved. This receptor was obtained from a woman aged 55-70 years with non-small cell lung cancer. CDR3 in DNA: TGCAGCGGCCGGGTTGCTGGCAAAGATACGCAGTATTTT. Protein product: CSGRVAGKDTQYF.